A single TCR beta chain is shown here with its context. Per the original methods: Reference gene primers were amplified, and this amplification served to estimate nucleated cell counts. Sequenced by immunoSEQ multiplex PCR; TCRdb stores in-frame clones only, minus some. The V and J calls and clone size were taken over from that table, and D and trimming were inferred from the DNA. The top ten hold 8% to 9.5% of the sample, which has about 25,000 clones, around 87% seen once. The data were obtained in a study of blood T cell repertoires in COVID-19. As for the study in general: Sites across the United States, Italy and Spain contributed samples from acute and convalescent COVID-19. T cells, B-cell-depleted T cells, or PBMCs provided the cDNA or gDNA that served as material.

Looked up from germline, CDR1 is LGHNA and CDR2 is YSLEER. V was clipped by 1 base and J by 2 bases, with 19 bases between them. This CDR3 contains 18 residues. The TCR originated in a middle-aged man with active COVID-19. The V call is TRBV4-3, the J call TRBJ2-3; D is unclear. The sample comprised peripheral blood. CDR3: CASSQGSHRGPATDTQYF. The CDR3 nucleotides are TGCGCCAGCAGCCAAGGGTCTCATCGCGGCCCCGCCACAGATACGCAGTATTTT.